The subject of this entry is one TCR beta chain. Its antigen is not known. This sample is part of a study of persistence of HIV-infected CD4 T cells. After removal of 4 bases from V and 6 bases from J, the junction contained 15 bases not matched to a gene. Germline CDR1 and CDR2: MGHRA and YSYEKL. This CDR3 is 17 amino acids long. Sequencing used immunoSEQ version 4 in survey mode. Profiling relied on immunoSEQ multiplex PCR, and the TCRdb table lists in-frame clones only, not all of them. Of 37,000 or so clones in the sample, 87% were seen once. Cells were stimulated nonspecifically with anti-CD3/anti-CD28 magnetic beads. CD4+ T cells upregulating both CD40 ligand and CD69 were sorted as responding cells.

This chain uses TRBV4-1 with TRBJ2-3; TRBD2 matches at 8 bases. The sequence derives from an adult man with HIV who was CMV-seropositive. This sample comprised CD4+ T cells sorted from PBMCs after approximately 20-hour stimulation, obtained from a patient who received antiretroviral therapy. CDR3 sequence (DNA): TGCGCCAGCAGCCCTGACCAGGGAGCGGGAGCGGTGGATACGCAGTATTTT. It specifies CASSPDQGAGAVDTQYF.